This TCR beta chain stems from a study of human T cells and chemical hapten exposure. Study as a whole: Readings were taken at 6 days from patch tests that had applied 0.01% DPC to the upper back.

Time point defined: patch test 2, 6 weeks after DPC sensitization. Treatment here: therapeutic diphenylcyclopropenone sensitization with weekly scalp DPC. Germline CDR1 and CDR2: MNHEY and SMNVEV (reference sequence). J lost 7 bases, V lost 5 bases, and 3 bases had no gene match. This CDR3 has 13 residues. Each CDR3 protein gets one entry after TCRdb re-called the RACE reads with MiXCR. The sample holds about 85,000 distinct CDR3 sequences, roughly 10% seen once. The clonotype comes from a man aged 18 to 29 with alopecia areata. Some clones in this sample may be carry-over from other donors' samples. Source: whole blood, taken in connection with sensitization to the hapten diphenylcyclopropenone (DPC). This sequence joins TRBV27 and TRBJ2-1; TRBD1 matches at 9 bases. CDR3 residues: CASSGTGRNEQFF. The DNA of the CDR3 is TGTGCCAGCAGTGGGACAGGGAGGAATGAGCAGTTCTTC.